This is a list of T cell receptor beta chains from one sample in a study of cytomegalovirus exposure and HLA in healthy donors. This table comes from immunoSEQ multiplex PCR, and its TCRdb copy is limited to in-frame clones, with some not included. This table has some 130,000 clones, 65% to 80% appearing once. Sequencing was carried out using PBMCs. The receptors stem from a human donor in good health. The CDR3 runs from the conserved cysteine through the conserved F or W. The D gene is left open where the match is weak. Some rows mark clone size as missing; the rest say once, few, many or name a class of expanded clone.

-	-	TRBJ2-5	TRBV15	CATSRAYQETQYF	TGTGCCACCAGCAGGGCCTACCAAGAGACCCAGTACTTC
many	-	TRBJ1-5	TRBV27	CASRTLTRGNQPQHF	TGTGCCAGCAGAACCCTCACCCGGGGCAATCAGCCCCAGCATTTT
-	-	TRBJ1-1	TRBV7-9	CASSEGSGAFF	TGTGCCAGCAGCGAGGGAAGCGGAGCTTTCTTT
-	TRBD2	TRBJ2-1	TRBV19	CASRASGGNEQFF	TGTGCCAGTCGGGCTAGCGGGGGAAATGAGCAGTTCTTC
-	TRBD1	TRBJ2-5	TRBV6-1	CASSVYPGQSSQETQYF	TGTGCCAGCAGTGTGTATCCGGGACAGAGTTCTCAAGAGACCCAGTACTTC
-	TRBD2	TRBJ2-2	TRBV9	CASSVLGGGATGELFF	TGTGCCAGCAGCGTACTCGGCGGGGGGGCGACCGGGGAGCTGTTTTTT
-	-	TRBJ1-2	TRBV5-4	CASTNHASGYTF	TGTGCCAGCACCAACCATGCGAGTGGCTACACCTTC
-	TRBD1	TRBJ1-1	TRBV19	CASSNTGDTEAFF	TGTGCCAGTAGTAATACAGGGGACACTGAAGCTTTCTTT
-	TRBD2	TRBJ2-1	TRBV7-6	CASSIRLAGGWDEQFF	TGTGCCAGCAGCATAAGACTAGCGGGGGGGTGGGATGAGCAGTTCTTC
-	TRBD1	TRBJ1-5	TRBV19	CASGTGYSNQPQHF	TGTGCCAGTGGGACAGGATATAGCAATCAGCCCCAGCATTTT
few	-	TRBJ1-1	TRBV6-4	CASSEDSIGGTEAFF	TGTGCCAGCAGTGAAGACAGTATAGGGGGCACTGAAGCTTTCTTT
-	-	TRBJ2-3	TRBV6-1	CASSEAGGPGTDTQYF	TGTGCCAGCAGTGAAGCTGGGGGCCCGGGCACAGATACGCAGTATTTT
-	TRBD2	TRBJ2-1	TRBV11-1	CASSFRGLAGGPVNEQFF	TGTGCCAGCAGCTTCAGGGGATTAGCGGGGGGGCCGGTCAATGAGCAGTTCTTC
-	-	TRBJ2-2	TRBV4-1	CASSQEWGRTGELFF	TGCGCCAGCAGCCAAGAATGGGGGCGCACCGGGGAGCTGTTTTTT
-	-	TRBJ2-1	TRBV5-4	CASSLGQGNEQFF	TGTGCCAGCAGCTTGGGGCAGGGAAATGAGCAGTTCTTC
-	TRBD2	TRBJ2-1	TRBV27	CASSLRWRGGDEQFF	TGTGCCAGCAGTTTAAGGTGGCGGGGGGGCGATGAGCAGTTCTTC
-	-	TRBJ1-4	TRBV28	CASSGGIEKLFF	TGTGCCAGCTCGGGGGGGATAGAAAAACTGTTTTTT
-	TRBD1	TRBJ1-6	TRBV28	CASFGQDSYNSPLHF	TGTGCCAGCTTCGGACAGGACTCCTATAATTCACCCCTCCACTTT
-	-	TRBJ1-2	TRBV6-6	CASSPPLGYTF	TGTGCCAGCAGCCCCCCCTTGGGCTACACCTTC
-	-	TRBJ1-5	TRBV7-6	CASSLASNQPQHF	TGTGCCAGCAGCTTAGCCTCTAATCAGCCCCAGCATTTT
-	TRBD2	TRBJ2-1	TRBV10-3	CAISEPGTSGGRGNEQFF	TGTGCCATCAGTGAGCCGGGGACTAGCGGGGGCCGGGGCAATGAGCAGTTCTTC
-	-	TRBJ2-5	TRBV11-2	CASSLGQGRGETQYF	TGTGCCAGCAGCTTAGGGCAGGGGCGGGGGGAGACCCAGTACTTC